What follows are 22 T cell receptor beta chains derived from one specimen sequenced in a study of cytomegalovirus exposure and HLA in healthy donors. The PCR had 60 Vbeta and 13 Jbeta primers. Method: immunoSEQ multiplex PCR; TCRdb's copy keeps in-frame clones and lacks some. The data hold 100,000 to 150,000 clones, with more than 65% observed a single time. The sample consisted of PBMCs. The receptors shown here come from a male donor in good health and CMV-seropositive.

This clone was found a few times. The J gene is TRBJ1-5, the V gene TRBV6-1; 9 bases fit TRBD1. V was pared by 11 bases and J by 7 bases, with 9 bases of the junction left unmatched. This CDR3 is 13 amino acids long. Germline CDR1 is MNHNS and CDR2 is SASEGT. CDR3 loop: CAGSGQGQQPQHF. The CDR3 DNA is TGTGCCGGGTCGGGACAGGGACAGCAGCCCCAGCATTTT.

The chain employs TRBV6-1 and TRBJ2-5; 8 bases line up with TRBD2. Looked up from germline, CDR1 is MNHNS and CDR2 is SASEGT. This CDR3 spans 15 amino acids. After removal of 4 bases from V and 7 bases from J, the junction contained 11 bases not matched to a gene. CDR3 sequence (DNA): TGTGCCAGCAGTGGGCTCGGGGGGGCTACTGGGACCCAGTACTTC. It specifies CASSGLGGATGTQYF.

The chain links TRBV19 to TRBJ1-1; tentative D call: TRBD1 (5 bases). CDR3 length equals 13 residues. CDR1 is LNHDA and CDR2 is SQIVND in the germline V gene (reference sequence). With 2 bases removed from V and 1 base from J, the gap between germline ends came to 5 bases. This CDR3 is CASSIQGNTEAFF. The CDR3 coding sequence is TGTGCCAGTAGTATACAGGGGAACACTGAAGCTTTCTTT. Combining the CDR3 with reference TRBV19 and TRBJ1-1 gives the whole variable domain DGGITQSPKYLFRKEGQNVTLSCEQNLNHDAMYWYRQDPGQGLRLIYYSQIVNDFQKGDIAEGYSVSREKKESFPLTVTSAQKNPTAFYLCASSIQGNTEAFFGQGTRLTVV.

The chain uses TRBV5-4 and TRBJ2-5; TRBD2 agrees at 10 bases. Losses at the gene ends were 0 bases for V and 5 bases for J; bases not matched to a gene: 7. Per germline, CDR1 SGHNT and CDR2 YYREEE (reference sequence). This CDR3 comprises 16 residues. This chain's CDR3 is CASSLGGSGGAETQYF. DNA for the CDR3: TGTGCCAGCAGCTTGGGTGGGAGCGGGGGGGCGGAGACCCAGTACTTC. The full variable domain, rest sourced from reference TRBV5-4 and TRBJ2-5, is ETGVTQSPTHLIKTRGQQVTLRCSSQSGHNTVSWYQQALGQGPQFIFQYYREEENGRGNFPPRFSGLQFPNYSSELNVNALELDDSALYLCASSLGGSGGAETQYFGPGTRLLVL.

The CDR3 loop reads CASRQADTQYF. In DNA, the CDR3 is TGTGCCAGCAGGCAGGCAGATACGCAGTATTTT. This chain connects TRBV7-2 to TRBJ2-3; no definite D call. Germline V CDR1 and CDR2: SGHTA, FQGNSA. The CDR3 sequence is 11 residues long. V shed 6 bases and J shed 4 bases, with 5 bases lying between them.

V gene TRBV6-1 combines with J gene TRBJ1-3; 7 positions agree with TRBD1. Trimming removed 6 bases from V and 2 bases from J; junction bases left unmatched: 7. Germline V gene sequence: CDR1 MNHNS, CDR2 SASEGT. This CDR3 has 15 residues. CDR3: CASREGQSPGNTIYF. For the CDR3, the DNA is TGTGCCAGCAGAGAGGGACAGAGCCCTGGAAACACCATATATTTT.

This clone was seen more than once but under ten times. The chain uses TRBV7-2 and TRBJ2-5; D possibly corresponds to TRBD2 (5 bases). From germline, CDR1 is SGHTA and CDR2 FQGNSA. Trimming took off 6 bases at V and 4 bases at J, with 21 bases between the two ends. CDR3 size: 16 residues. CDR3 protein: CASSSLGRGPSETQYF. CDR3 DNA sequence: TGTGCCAGCAGTTCCCTTGGGAGAGGGCCCTCAGAGACCCAGTACTTC.

The chain has TRBV28 and TRBJ1-2, with 9 bases aligning to TRBD1. The CDR3 consists of 17 residues. Germline V gives CDR1 MDHEN, CDR2 SYDVKM. The V segment lost 6 bases and the J segment 1 base; nucleotides outside the gene matches: 12. In nucleotides, the CDR3 is TGTGCCAGCAGCCCCCGGGACAGGGCGAAATTTAACTATGGCTACACCTTC. As protein: CASSPRDRAKFNYGYTF.

The CDR3 region is CASTIAGGGYNEQFF. As DNA, the CDR3 is TGTGCCAGCACCATAGCGGGGGGGGGTTACAATGAGCAGTTCTTC. This rearrangement joins TRBV7-2 to TRBJ2-1; 11 positions agree with TRBD2. With V trimmed by 7 bases and J by 4 bases, 6 bases remained unmatched. The CDR3 has 15 residues. Germline CDR1 reads SGHTA; CDR2 reads FQGNSA.

The chain carries TRBV28 and TRBJ1-5; 7 positions match TRBD1. V shed 10 bases, J shed 5 bases, and the junction held 11 bases outside the gene matches. Per germline, CDR1 MDHEN and CDR2 SYDVKM. This CDR3 is 14 amino acids long. The CDR3 protein is CAIHPGTAYQPQHF. The CDR3 DNA reads as TGTGCCATCCACCCCGGGACAGCATATCAGCCCCAGCATTTT.

The chain uses TRBV6-1 and TRBJ2-7; 8 bases are a match to TRBD2. V trimming: 3 bases; J trimming: 6 bases; junction bases outside the gene matches: 1. The CDR3 is made up of 12 amino acids. Germline CDR1 is MNHNS and CDR2 is SASEGT. As DNA, the CDR3 is TGTGCCAGCAGTGACCGGGGGGGCGAGCAGTACTTC. Its translation: CASSDRGGEQYF.

The chain is built from TRBV5-4 and TRBJ2-7; 8 bases are a match to TRBD2. Trimming cost V 1 base and J 5 bases; bases outside gene matches: 8. Germline lookup yields CDR1 SGHNT and CDR2 YYREEE (reference sequence). This CDR3 has 15 amino acids. CDR3 DNA: TGTGCCAGCAGCTTGCGGGGGGGCGTTCTGGACGAGCAGTACTTC. It translates to CASSLRGGVLDEQYF.

A word on this clone: The junction shows a germline mismatch at one end, possibly a read error. The chain has TRBV28 and TRBJ2-7; perhaps TRBD2 as D (6 bases). This CDR3 contains 10 residues. Germline CDR1 is MDHEN and CDR2 is SYDVKM. Here the CDR3 DNA reads TGTGCCAGCTTCGGGGCGGGGATGGACTTC. Translating gives CASFGAGMDF.

The chain has TRBV5-1 and TRBJ2-5; D might be TRBD2 (7 bases). Germline-derived CDR1 and CDR2 are SGHRS and YFSETQ. Trimming stripped 0 bases from V and 5 bases from J, with 11 bases between. The length of the CDR3 is 14 residues. The CDR3 loop reads CASSLAGGRETQYF. The CDR3 DNA is TGCGCCAGCAGCTTGGCCGGGGGGCGGGAGACCCAGTACTTC.

Details on this clone: This sample also contains other DNA sequences that code for the same CDR3. V gene TRBV15 combines with J gene TRBJ2-7, with D possibly being TRBD1 (6 bases). The germline V gene encodes CDR1 LNHNV and CDR2 YYDKDF (reference sequence). V was shortened by 0 bases and J by 4 bases, with 7 bases between the two germline ends. The CDR3 is 13 residues long. The CDR3 DNA sequence: TGTGCCACCAGCAGAGATCAGGGGTACGAGCAGTACTTC. Amino acids: CATSRDQGYEQYF. The full variable domain, its missing parts supplied by reference TRBV15 and TRBJ2-7, is DAMVIQNPRYQVTQFGKPVTLSCSQTLNHNVMYWYQQKSSQAPKLLFHYYDKDFNNEADTPDNFQSRRPNTSFCFLDIRSPGLGDTAMYLCATSRDQGYEQYFGPGTRLTVT.

The rearrangement links TRBV5-1 to TRBJ2-1; the D gene is possibly TRBD2 (7 bases). V lost 4 bases, J lost 9 bases, and 26 bases lay in between. CDR1 is SGHRS, CDR2 YFSETQ, per germline. There are 17 residues in the CDR3. CDR3: CASSPWSGGGSVAEQFF. CDR3 nucleotides: TGCGCCAGCAGCCCGTGGAGTGGGGGCGGGAGCGTGGCTGAGCAGTTCTTC.

A few counts support this clone. The CDR3 bases are TGTGCCAGCACCCTCGGACAGGGGTACACTGAAGCTTTCTTT. It encodes CASTLGQGYTEAFF. The chain employs TRBV2 and TRBJ1-1; 9 bases match TRBD1. V was pared by 7 bases and J by 3 bases, with 6 bases of the junction left unmatched. The CDR3 consists of 14 residues. Per the germline V gene, CDR1 is SNHLY and CDR2 is FYNNEI. The complete variable domain, with remaining parts taken from reference TRBV2 and TRBJ1-1, reads EPEVTQTPSHQVTQMGQEVILRCVPISNHLYFYWYRQILGQKVEFLVSFYNNEISEKSEIFDDQFSVERPDGSNFTLKIRSTKLEDSAMYFCASTLGQGYTEAFFGQGTRLTVV.

A few counts support this clone. This chain uses TRBV7-8 with TRBJ1-4; no clear D. Germline CDR1 is SGHVS and CDR2 is FQNEAQ. The CDR3 runs to 13 residues. V was pared by 0 bases and J by 6 bases, with 5 bases between. CDR3: CASSLAPYEKLFF. CDR3 DNA: TGTGCCAGCAGCTTAGCCCCTTATGAAAAACTGTTTTTT.

In this sample, this clone turned up a few times. The CDR3 nucleotides read TGTGCCTGGAATCGCGGCGGGGTTCACCATGGCTACACCTTC. It codes for CAWNRGGVHHGYTF. V usage is TRBV30 and J usage is TRBJ1-2; D unresolved. Germline CDR1 GTSNPN, CDR2 SVGIG (reference sequence). The CDR3 runs 14 residues. The V end was cut by 4 bases, the J end by 6 bases, with 18 bases between. Full variable domain (remainder filled in from reference TRBV30 and TRBJ1-2): SQTIHQWPATLVQPVGSPLSLECTVEGTSNPNLYWYRQAAGRGLQLLFYSVGIGQISSEVPQNLSASRPQDRQFILSSKKLLLSDSGFYLCAWNRGGVHHGYTFGSGTRLTVV.

This clone showed up just a few times. CDR3 sequence reads: CASSLGGGAHEQYF. DNA of the CDR3: TGTGCCAGCAGCTTGGGCGGGGGGGCCCACGAGCAGTACTTC. J is TRBJ2-7 and V is TRBV5-4; 9 nucleotides line up with TRBD2. This CDR3 region has 14 residues. Per the germline V gene, CDR1 is SGHNT and CDR2 is YYREEE (reference sequence). J was trimmed by 5 bases and V by 0 bases; bases with no gene match: 3. Full variable domain (missing parts from reference TRBV5-4 and TRBJ2-7): ETGVTQSPTHLIKTRGQQVTLRCSSQSGHNTVSWYQQALGQGPQFIFQYYREEENGRGNFPPRFSGLQFPNYSSELNVNALELDDSALYLCASSLGGGAHEQYFGPGTRLTVT.

The V and J genes are TRBV7-6 and TRBJ2-2; 7 nucleotides match TRBD2. There are 14 residues in the CDR3. The germline CDR1 and CDR2 sequences are SGHVS and FNYEAQ. V lost 4 bases to trimming and J lost 3 bases; unmatched junction nucleotides: 2. CDR3 sequence (DNA): TGTGCCAGCAGCTCTAGCGGATACACCGGGGAGCTGTTTTTT. This encodes CASSSSGYTGELFF.

V gene TRBV4-2 combines with J gene TRBJ1-1, with TRBD1 matching 7 bases. The junction had 9 bases not matched to a gene; V was cut back by 1 base and J by 4 bases. Germline assignment: CDR1 LGHNA and CDR2 YNFKEQ. The CDR3 loop spans 16 amino acids. The CDR3 spells CASSQVSGGLGTEAFF. The CDR3 region has the DNA TGTGCCAGCAGCCAAGTATCAGGGGGGCTGGGCACTGAAGCTTTCTTT.